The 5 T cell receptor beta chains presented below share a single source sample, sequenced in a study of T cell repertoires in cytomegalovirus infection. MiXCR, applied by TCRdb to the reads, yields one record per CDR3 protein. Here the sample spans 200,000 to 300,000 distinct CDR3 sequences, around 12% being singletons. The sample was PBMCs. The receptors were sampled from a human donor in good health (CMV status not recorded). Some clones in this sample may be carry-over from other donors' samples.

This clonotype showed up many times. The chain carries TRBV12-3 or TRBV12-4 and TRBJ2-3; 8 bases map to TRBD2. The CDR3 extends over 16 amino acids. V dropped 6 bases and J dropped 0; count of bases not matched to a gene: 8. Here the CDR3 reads CASSPLVAGSTDTQYF. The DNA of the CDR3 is TGTGCCAGCAGCCCCTTGGTAGCGGGAAGCACAGATACGCAGTATTTT.

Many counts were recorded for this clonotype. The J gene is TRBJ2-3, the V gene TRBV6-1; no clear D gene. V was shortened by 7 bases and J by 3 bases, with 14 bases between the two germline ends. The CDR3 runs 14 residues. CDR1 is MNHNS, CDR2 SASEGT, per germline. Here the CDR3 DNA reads TGTGCCAGCAAGGCACCCCTTGGGACAGATACGCAGTATTTT. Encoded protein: CASKAPLGTDTQYF.

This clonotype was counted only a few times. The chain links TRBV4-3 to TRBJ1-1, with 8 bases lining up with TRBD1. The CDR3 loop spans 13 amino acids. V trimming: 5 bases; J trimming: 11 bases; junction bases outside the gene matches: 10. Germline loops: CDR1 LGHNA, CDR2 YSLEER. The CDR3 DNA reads TGCGCCAGCAGCTCCGAGACAGGGGAAGGGGCTTTCTTT. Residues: CASSSETGEGAFF.

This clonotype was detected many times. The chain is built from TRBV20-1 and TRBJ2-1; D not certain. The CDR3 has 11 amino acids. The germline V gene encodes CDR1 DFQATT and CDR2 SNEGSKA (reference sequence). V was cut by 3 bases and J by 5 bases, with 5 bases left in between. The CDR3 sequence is CSASPDNEQFF. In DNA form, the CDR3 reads TGCAGTGCTAGTCCTGACAATGAGCAGTTCTTC.

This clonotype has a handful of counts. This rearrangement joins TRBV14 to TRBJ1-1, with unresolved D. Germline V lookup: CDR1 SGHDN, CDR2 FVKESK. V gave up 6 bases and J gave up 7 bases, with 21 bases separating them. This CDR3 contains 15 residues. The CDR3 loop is CASSLRDLKRGEAFF. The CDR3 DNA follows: TGTGCCAGCAGTTTGCGGGATCTCAAACGGGGTGAAGCTTTCTTT. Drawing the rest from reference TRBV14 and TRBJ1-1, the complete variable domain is EAGVTQFPSHSVIEKGQTVTLRCDPISGHDNLYWYRRVMGKEIKFLLHFVKESKQDESGMPNNRFLAERTGGTYSTLKVQPAELEDSGVYFCASSLRDLKRGEAFFGQGTRLTVV.